This T cell receptor beta chain was found in a study of blood T cell repertoires in COVID-19. Study in general: Samples of COVID-19 (acute and convalescent) were obtained from the United States, Italy and Spain. The analysed material was cDNA or gDNA that came from T cells, B-cell-depleted T cells, or PBMCs.

CDR1 SGDLS and CDR2 YYNGEE come from the germline V gene. The CDR3 covers 14 residues. Trimming took 0 bases from V and 5 from J, leaving 9 bases between them. Authors' processing steps: Estimation of nucleated cell counts was performed using reference gene primer amplification. This table comes from immunoSEQ multiplex PCR, and its TCRdb copy is limited to in-frame clones, with some not included. The DNA was the basis for D and trimming; V, J and clone size are from that table. Among approximately 230,000 clones listed, 70% to 90% were seen once. The sequence derives from a man aged 18 to 35 with active or convalescent COVID-19. The chain combines TRBV9 with TRBJ2-1; TRBD2 might be the D (6 bases). The sequenced sample was peripheral blood. CDR3 sequence reads: CASSVVGLNNEQFF. The CDR3 region has the DNA TGTGCCAGCAGCGTAGTGGGACTTAACAATGAGCAGTTCTTC.